Below are 28 T cell receptor beta chains sequenced from a single sample in a study of shared clonotypes between healthy human individuals. Terminally differentiated effector memory CD45RA+ cells were excluded from the naive CD8 cells, which were CD45RO-negative and positively selected for CCR7. Clones were sequenced by immunoSEQ multiplex PCR, and TCRdb holds only the in-frame ones, with some missing. The table records 700,000 to 950,000 clones, just over 95% of them present only once. The sequencing input was naive CD8+ T cells sorted from blood. The receptors were gathered from a man aged 25-45 years in good health.

The chain links TRBV27 to TRBJ2-7; D not resolved. The CDR3 extends over 13 amino acids. V was trimmed by 5 bases and J by 5 bases, leaving 13 bases between them. Germline CDR1 is MNHEY and CDR2 is SMNVEV (reference sequence). The CDR3 sequence is CASSIPTWDEQYF. Written as DNA, the CDR3 is TGTGCCAGCAGTATACCAACTTGGGACGAGCAGTACTTC.

The chain has TRBV27 and TRBJ2-1; 8 nucleotides match TRBD2. This CDR3 comprises 20 residues. Per the germline V gene, CDR1 is MNHEY and CDR2 is SMNVEV (reference sequence). The V and J ends lost 4 bases and 0 bases, in that order; junction bases with no gene match: 17. Written as DNA, the CDR3 is TGTGCCAGCAGTTCCTATAAAAGCGGGGGTGATTTTTTCTCCTACAATGAGCAGTTCTTC. Its protein is CASSSYKSGGDFFSYNEQFF.

Details on this clone: Other DNA sequences in this specimen translate into the identical CDR3. The chain joins TRBV7-9 to TRBJ2-7, with TRBD1 matching over 7 bases. CDR1 is SEHNR and CDR2 is FQNEAQ in the germline V gene (reference sequence). The CDR3 length is 15 residues. V lost 1 base, J lost 2 bases, and 5 bases stayed unmatched. As DNA, the CDR3 is TGTGCCAGCAGCTTAGTGGCAGGGGGACCCTACGAGCAGTACTTC. Its protein is CASSLVAGGPYEQYF.

The CDR3 sequence: CASSEDGLNTEAFF. The CDR3 coding sequence is TGCGCCAGCAGCGAGGACGGACTGAACACTGAAGCTTTCTTT. The V call is TRBV5-1, the J call TRBJ1-1; the D is unclear. This CDR3 is built from 14 residues. Germline assignment: CDR1 SGHRS and CDR2 YFSETQ. Trimming took off 4 bases at V and 0 bases at J, with 10 bases between the two ends.

This chain uses TRBV6-1 with TRBJ2-2, with D perhaps TRBD2 (5 bases). In germline, CDR1 is MNHNS, CDR2 SASEGT. The CDR3 consists of 12 residues. Trimming took off 7 bases at V and 8 bases at J, with 11 bases between the two ends. The CDR3 DNA sequence: TGTGCCAGCAAGGAGGAAAGTGGGGAGCTGTTTTTT. This sequence encodes CASKEESGELFF.

The chain recombines TRBV4-1 with TRBJ2-3, with no clear D. Between the trimmed V and J ends, which lost 0 bases and 2 bases, there was a span of 15 bases. CDR1 is MGHRA, CDR2 YSYEKL, per germline. The CDR3 consists of 17 residues. CDR3 bases: TGCGCCAGCAGCCAAGAAGGGTTCGGAACCTACACAGATACGCAGTATTTT. This sequence encodes CASSQEGFGTYTDTQYF.

The chain couples TRBV4-1 to TRBJ1-4; 8 bases map to TRBD1. V shed 4 bases and J 7 bases; nucleotides not matched to a gene: 8. The CDR3 loop spans 15 amino acids. Germline V lookup: CDR1 MGHRA, CDR2 YSYEKL. CDR3 DNA sequence: TGCGCCAGCAGCCTGCCGACGACAGGGGTTGAAAAACTGTTTTTT. This encodes CASSLPTTGVEKLFF.

This chain joins TRBV7-9 and TRBJ1-1, with D tentatively TRBD1 (5 bases). V shed 1 base and J shed 1 base, with 19 bases lying between them. The CDR3 has 18 amino acids. The germline V gene has CDR1 SEHNR and CDR2 FQNEAQ (reference sequence). The CDR3 region is CASSLEGFGYTANTEAFF. The CDR3 nucleotides read TGTGCCAGCAGCTTAGAGGGGTTTGGTTATACAGCGAACACTGAAGCTTTCTTT.

V and J are TRBV5-4 and TRBJ2-5; TRBD2 aligns across 11 bases. CDR3 length equals 15 residues. J lost 5 bases, V lost 4 bases, and 7 bases had no gene match. The V gene's germline CDR1 is SGHNT and CDR2 YYREEE (reference sequence). CDR3 DNA sequence: TGTGCCAGCAGCCCCGTAACTAGCGGGAGTGAGACCCAGTACTTC. Translating it yields CASSPVTSGSETQYF.

V usage is TRBV27 and J usage is TRBJ2-7; TRBD2 aligns across 9 bases. The germline V gene encodes CDR1 MNHEY and CDR2 SMNVEV (reference sequence). V shed 2 bases and J 1 base; nucleotides not matched to a gene: 3. CDR3 length equals 15 residues. The CDR3 loop reads CASSLEAGGSYEQYF. CDR3 bases: TGTGCCAGCAGTTTAGAAGCGGGAGGTTCCTACGAGCAGTACTTC.

The chain is built from TRBV7-9 and TRBJ2-1; maybe TRBD1 (6 bases). The CDR3 has 15 amino acids. V lost 5 bases and J lost 4, with 15 bases in between. Germline V gives CDR1 SEHNR, CDR2 FQNEAQ (reference sequence). The CDR3 nucleotides read TGTGCCAGCAGCCTGGGGGCCCCGCAGTACAATGAGCAGTTCTTC. Translating it yields CASSLGAPQYNEQFF.

The V and J genes are TRBV27 and TRBJ2-5; a possible D gene is TRBD2 (6 bases). CDR3 length equals 13 residues. The V gene lost 8 bases and the J gene lost 5 bases, with 15 bases spanning the gap. Germline CDR1 is MNHEY and CDR2 is SMNVEV (reference sequence). The CDR3 bases are TGTGCCAGCCGGGGACTGGCAGAGGAGACCCAGTACTTC. It translates to CASRGLAEETQYF.

CDR3 sequence: CASSRAYEQYF. DNA of the CDR3: TGTGCCAGCAGTCGTGCCTACGAGCAGTACTTC. The V call is TRBV25-1, the J call TRBJ2-7, with unresolved D. The germline CDR1 and CDR2 sequences are MGHDK and SYGVNS. V shed 5 bases and J shed 2 bases, with 4 bases lying between them. This CDR3 contains 11 residues.

Concerning this clone: Within the sample, other DNA sequences also encode this same CDR3. CDR3 nucleotide sequence: TGTGCCAGCAGTTTGGGAAGTGGCAATCAGCCCCAGCATTTT. Protein product: CASSLGSGNQPQHF. This sequence joins TRBV27 and TRBJ1-5; no definite D call. Deletions cut 3 bases from V and 2 bases from J, with 8 bases between. CDR1 and CDR2 (germline): MNHEY, SMNVEV (reference sequence). This CDR3 is built from 14 residues.

The chain recombines TRBV9 with TRBJ2-3; TRBD2 matches 10 bases. The length of the CDR3 is 17 residues. Germline V gives CDR1 SGDLS, CDR2 YYNGEE. V lost 2 bases, J lost 3 bases, and 9 bases stayed unmatched. CDR3 nucleotides: TGTGCCAGCAGCGTTGGGGCTAGCGGGGGCCTGACAGATACGCAGTATTTT. It translates to CASSVGASGGLTDTQYF.

The chain links TRBV2 to TRBJ1-5, with unresolved D. The V end was cut by 0 bases, the J end by 7 bases, with 19 bases between. The V gene's germline CDR1 is SNHLY and CDR2 FYNNEI. CDR3 length: 17 amino acids. CDR3 nucleotide sequence: TGTGCCAGCAGTGAAGCGTCGCGGCGTTGGGAAAGCCAGCCCCAGCATTTT. Its translation is CASSEASRRWESQPQHF.

This clone was observed a single time. The chain uses TRBV7-9 and TRBJ1-2; the D gene is possibly TRBD1 (6 bases). The CDR3 loop spans 15 amino acids. The ends were cut back, 5 bases at V and 1 base at J, with 14 bases in the middle. Per the germline V gene, CDR1 is SEHNR and CDR2 is FQNEAQ (reference sequence). CDR3: CASSAVTGRNYGYTF. The CDR3 region has the DNA TGTGCCAGCAGCGCAGTTACAGGGCGTAACTATGGCTACACCTTC. Full variable domain (outside the CDR3, taken from reference TRBV7-9 and TRBJ1-2): DTGVSQNPRHKITKRGQNVTFRCDPISEHNRLYWYRQTLGQGPEFLTYFQNEAQLEKSRLLSDRFSAERPKGSFSTLEIQRTEQGDSAMYLCASSAVTGRNYGYTFGSGTRLTVV.

On this clone itself: Other DNA sequences in this sample translate to the same CDR3. The chain is built from TRBV5-5 and TRBJ2-1; no clear D. Germline V gives CDR1 SGHKS, CDR2 YYEKEE (reference sequence). The V and J ends lost 0 bases and 1 base respectively, with 8 bases between them. This CDR3 comprises 15 residues. CDR3 sequence: CASSLAGSSYNEQFF. The CDR3 DNA sequence: TGTGCCAGCAGCTTGGCCGGGTCTTCCTACAATGAGCAGTTCTTC. Based on the CDR3 plus reference TRBV5-5 and TRBJ2-1, the full variable domain is DAGVTQSPTHLIKTRGQQVTLRCSPISGHKSVSWYQQVLGQGPQFIFQYYEKEERGRGNFPDRFSARQFPNYSSELNVNALLLGDSALYLCASSLAGSSYNEQFFGPGTRLTVL.

The V and J genes are TRBV2 and TRBJ2-7; 12 bases are shared with TRBD2. With 8 bases clipped from V and 3 bases from J, the junction kept 8 bases outside the gene matches. Germline CDR1 is SNHLY and CDR2 is FYNNEI. The CDR3 is 15 amino acids. The DNA for the CDR3 is TGTGCCAGCTCGACGACTAGCGGGAGCCACTACGAGCAGTACTTC. It yields the protein CASSTTSGSHYEQYF.

This sequence joins TRBV28 and TRBJ1-5, with TRBD1 identical over 8 bases. The CDR3 is made up of 13 amino acids. The V segment lost 8 bases and the J segment 6 bases; nucleotides outside the gene matches: 6. Germline CDR1 MDHEN, CDR2 SYDVKM. The CDR3 nucleotides are TGTGCCAGCCGAGGGGACAGGCTTCAGCCCCAGCATTTT. It specifies CASRGDRLQPQHF. Together with reference TRBV28 and TRBJ1-5, the CDR3 gives the full variable domain: DVKVTQSSRYLVKRTGEKVFLECVQDMDHENMFWYRQDPGLGLRLIYFSYDVKMKEKGDIPEGYSVSREKKERFSLILESASTNQTSMYLCASRGDRLQPQHFGDGTRLSIL.

The chain links TRBV5-1 to TRBJ1-1, with TRBD1 matching over 10 bases. In germline, CDR1 is SGHRS, CDR2 YFSETQ. V shed 4 bases and J 4 bases; nucleotides not matched to a gene: 7. The CDR3 runs to 15 residues. The CDR3 loop reads CASSIRTGGGTEAFF. CDR3 in DNA: TGCGCCAGCAGCATACGGACAGGGGGTGGCACTGAAGCTTTCTTT.

The V and J genes are TRBV7-3 and TRBJ2-7; 7 nucleotides agree with TRBD1. Germline loops: CDR1 SGHTA, CDR2 FQGTGA. This CDR3 region has 16 residues. With 1 base clipped from V and 3 bases from J, the junction kept 9 bases outside the gene matches. The CDR3 loop is CASSLKGTEGDYEQYF. CDR3 sequence (DNA): TGTGCCAGCAGCTTAAAAGGGACAGAGGGGGACTACGAGCAGTACTTC.

V and J are TRBV29-1 and TRBJ1-5; weak D call: TRBD1 (6 bases). V was clipped by 5 bases and J by 3 bases, with 8 bases between them. CDR1 SQVTM and CDR2 ANQGSEA come from the germline V gene. This CDR3 comprises 12 residues. The CDR3 protein is CSVPGVNQPQHF. CDR3 in DNA: TGCAGCGTTCCAGGGGTCAATCAGCCCCAGCATTTT.

The J gene is TRBJ2-7, the V gene TRBV10-3; the match to TRBD1 covers 11 bases. This CDR3 region has 15 residues. Germline V gene data show CDR1 as ENHRY and CDR2 as SYGVKD. V lost 6 bases, J lost 4 bases, and 8 bases stayed unmatched. Written as DNA, the CDR3 is TGTGCCATCAGGGAGGGACAGGGGGGTATTTACGAGCAGTACTTC. Translated, it gives CAIREGQGGIYEQYF.

V gene TRBV27 combines with J gene TRBJ1-1; maybe TRBD1 (5 bases). The V gene's germline CDR1 is MNHEY and CDR2 SMNVEV (reference sequence). The V gene lost 6 bases and the J gene lost 0 bases, with 11 bases spanning the gap. The CDR3 runs 14 residues. CDR3 DNA: TGTGCCAGCAGAGACGGGACCCTGAACACTGAAGCTTTCTTT. This codes for CASRDGTLNTEAFF.

The chain recombines TRBV25-1 with TRBJ2-3; no clear D. CDR3 length: 12 amino acids. CDR1 is MGHDK and CDR2 is SYGVNS in the germline V gene. V was clipped by 2 bases and J by 7 bases, with 7 bases between them. The CDR3 bases are TGTGCCAGCAGTGAACAAGTGAATACGCAGTATTTT. It codes for CASSEQVNTQYF. Based on the CDR3 plus reference TRBV25-1 and TRBJ2-3, the full variable domain is EADIYQTPRYLVIGTGKKITLECSQTMGHDKMYWYQQDPGMELHLIHYSYGVNSTEKGDLSSESTVSRIRTEHFPLTLESARPSHTSQYLCASSEQVNTQYFGPGTRLTVL.

The rearrangement joins TRBV28 to TRBJ2-7; TRBD1 matches at 8 bases. J was trimmed by 5 bases and V by 3 bases; bases with no gene match: 6. Germline V gene sequence: CDR1 MDHEN, CDR2 SYDVKM. The length of the CDR3 is 14 residues. CDR3 nucleotides: TGTGCCAGCAGTTTCCAGGACAGGGCCCACGAGCAGTACTTC. Translating gives CASSFQDRAHEQYF.

J is TRBJ2-1 and V is TRBV5-1; TRBD1 aligns across 8 bases. J lost 11 bases, V lost 4 bases, and 20 bases had no gene match. The CDR3 consists of 17 residues. Germline CDR1 and CDR2: SGHRS and YFSETQ. CDR3 sequence: CASSTEPGQDNPRKQFF. DNA for the CDR3: TGCGCCAGCAGCACAGAACCGGGACAGGACAATCCCCGAAAGCAGTTCTTC.